This T cell receptor (beta chain) was captured in a study of blood T cell repertoires in COVID-19. Whole-study context: From T cells, B-cell-depleted T cells, or PBMCs came the material, which was cDNA or gDNA.

This CDR3 is 13 amino acids long. The germline V gene has CDR1 LGHDT and CDR2 YNNKEL (reference sequence). Trimming removed 3 bases at V and 2 bases at J, with 7 bases between. This clone showed up just a few times. The repertoire was sequenced with immunoSEQ multiplex PCR; TCRdb's copy has only in-frame clones and lacks some. The sample records 200,000 to 250,000 clones, about nine tenths being singletons. The TCR sequence derives from a man aged 50-59 years with acute or convalescent COVID-19. This sequence joins TRBV3-1 (or the pseudogene TRBV3-2) and TRBJ1-2, with D hard to call. Sequenced sample: peripheral blood. The CDR3, as DNA: TGTGCCAGCAGCCAGACACGGAACTATGGCTACACCTTC. Encoded protein: CASSQTRNYGYTF.